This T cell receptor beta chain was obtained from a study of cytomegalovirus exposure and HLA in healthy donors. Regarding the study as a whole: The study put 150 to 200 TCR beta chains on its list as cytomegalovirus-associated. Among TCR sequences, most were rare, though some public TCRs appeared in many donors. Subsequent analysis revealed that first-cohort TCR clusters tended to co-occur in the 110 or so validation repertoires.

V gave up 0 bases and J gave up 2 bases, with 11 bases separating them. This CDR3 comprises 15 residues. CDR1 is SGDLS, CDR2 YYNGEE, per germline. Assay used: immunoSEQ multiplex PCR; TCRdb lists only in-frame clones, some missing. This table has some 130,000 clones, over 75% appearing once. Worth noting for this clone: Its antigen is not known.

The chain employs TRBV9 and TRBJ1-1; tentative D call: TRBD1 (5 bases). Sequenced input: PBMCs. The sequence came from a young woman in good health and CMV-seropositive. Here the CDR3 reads CASSVVGEGNTEAFF. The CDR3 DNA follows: TGTGCCAGCAGCGTAGTAGGGGAGGGTAACACTGAAGCTTTCTTT.